This T cell receptor beta chain appears in the sequencing data of a study of T cells after yellow fever vaccination. Study-level points and caveats: Most primary-vaccination clones recurred post-booster (approximately 95% CD4, roughly 87% CD8).

About this clonotype itself: Its antigen is still unknown.

V was pared by 5 bases and J by 7 bases, with 11 bases between. Germline assignment: CDR1 SEHNR and CDR2 FQNEAQ (reference sequence). The CDR3 is 12 residues long. MiXCR, applied by TCRdb to the 5' RACE reads, yields one record per CDR3 protein. The repertoire consists of 150,000 to 200,000 distinct CDR3 sequences, with approximately 10% occurring once and the leading ten covering 35% to 40%. This chain uses TRBV7-9 with TRBJ1-1; D is unresolved. The receptor was isolated from a man aged 18 to 35 who received the YFV17D yellow fever vaccine. The source material was CD8+ T cells sorted from PBMCs, sampled 15 days after the yellow fever booster vaccination. Here the CDR3 DNA reads TGTGCCAGCAGCCCCGGGATGAGTGAAGCTTTCTTT. Its protein is CASSPGMSEAFF.